Listed below are T cell receptor beta chains from one sample, sequenced in a study of tumor-infiltrating lymphocytes in localized non-small cell lung cancer. Measured with immunoSEQ multiplex PCR; TCRdb has only the in-frame clones, and not every one. The sample comprises several thousand clones, 60% to 70% of which are singletons, and 14% to 15% rests with the top ten. Sequenced material: uninvolved lung tissue not adjacent to the tumor. The receptors shown here come from a human donor with non-small cell lung cancer. Both conserved end residues are part of each CDR3. Fields, in order: J gene, V gene, clone size, D gene, CDR3 DNA, CDR3 protein. A D gene is named only where the DNA matches it firmly. Clone size appears in some rows only: once, few, many, or a class for an expanded clone.

TRBJ2-7	TRBV21-1	.	.	TGTGCCAGCAGCTGTGGGGACAGGACCTACGAGCAGTACTTC	CASSCGDRTYEQYF
TRBJ2-5	TRBV28	.	.	TGTGCCAGCAGTACTCAGACAGTGAAAGAGACCCAGTACTTC	CASSTQTVKETQYF
TRBJ2-1	TRBV6-9	.	TRBD1	TGTGCCAGCAGTTCCAAGGGGGCTCACAATGAGCAGTTCTTC	CASSSKGAHNEQFF
TRBJ2-7	TRBV10-2	once	TRBD2	TGCGCCAGCAGTGACCCCGGGACTAGCGCTTTTTACGAGCAGTACTTC	CASSDPGTSAFYEQYF
TRBJ2-3	TRBV4-1	.	.	TGCGCCAGCAGCCAAGACAGGGAAGGCACAGATACGCAGTATTTT	CASSQDREGTDTQYF
TRBJ2-3	TRBV2	.	.	TGTGCCAGCAGGTCCTTCGAGGGAGATACGCAGTATTTT	CASRSFEGDTQYF
TRBJ2-2	TRBV10-1	.	.	TGCGCCAGCAGTGAGCTGGGTATGGACACCGGGGAGCTGTTTTTT	CASSELGMDTGELFF
TRBJ2-1	TRBV11-2	.	.	TGTGCCAGCAGCTTTCCCGGGACTCTCAATGAGCAGTTCTTC	CASSFPGTLNEQFF
TRBJ1-2	TRBV6-1	.	.	TGTGCCAGCTCGCCCGGGGGGCCCTATGGCTACACCTTC	CASSPGGPYGYTF
TRBJ2-1	TRBV7-9	.	TRBD1	TGTGCCAGCACGACGGACAGGTCCGTAAGTGAGCAGTTCTTC	CASTTDRSVSEQFF
TRBJ2-7	TRBV20-1	.	.	TGCAGTGCTAGTCGGGGGACCGAGCAGTACTTC	CSASRGTEQYF
TRBJ1-6	TRBV6-5	.	.	TGTGCCAGCAGTTACACGCGGGGTCGGTCACCCCTCCACTTT	CASSYTRGRSPLHF
TRBJ2-6	TRBV4-2	.	.	TGTGCCGGTGGAGGGGCCGGGGCCGACGTCCTGACTTTC	CAGGGAGADVLTF
TRBJ1-3	TRBV5-1	once	.	TGCGCCAGCAGCTTTATCGGGGGGCCAAGCTCTGGAAACACCATATATTTT	CASSFIGGPSSGNTIYF
TRBJ2-1	TRBV4-1	.	.	TGCGCCAGCAGCCAAGGGGACTCCTACAATGAGCAGTTCTTC	CASSQGDSYNEQFF
TRBJ1-5	TRBV19	.	TRBD1	TGTGCCAGTAGTTGGGGACAGGAGGGTCTTCAGCCCCAGCATTTT	CASSWGQEGLQPQHF
TRBJ2-7	TRBV29-1	.	.	TGCAGCGTCCGACAGGCCCTCTACGAGCAGTACTTC	CSVRQALYEQYF
TRBJ1-1	TRBV7-9	.	TRBD1	TGTGCCAGCAGCTTATACCAGGGGGCGAACACTGAAGCTTTCTTT	CASSLYQGANTEAFF
TRBJ2-1	TRBV5-1	.	TRBD1	TGCGCCAGCAGCGTCCAGGGGGCTGAGCAGTTCTTC	CASSVQGAEQFF
TRBJ2-6	TRBV4-1	.	.	TGCGCCAGCAGCCAAGAGGAAAGGGTCTGGGCCAACGTCCTGACTTTC	CASSQEERVWANVLTF
TRBJ1-5	TRBV6-1	.	.	TGTGCCAGCAGTGGTGGGGGCCTAAATCAGCCCCAGCATTTT	CASSGGGLNQPQHF
TRBJ2-1	TRBV6-6	.	TRBD2	TGTGCCAGCAGTATGGGACTAGCGGGAGCTACGTTCTTC	CASSMGLAGATFF
TRBJ2-7	TRBV7-9	.	.	TGTGCCAGCAGCCCCAGGGGCGGGGGCTACGAGCAGTACTTC	CASSPRGGGYEQYF
TRBJ1-1	TRBV13	.	TRBD1	TGTGCCAGCAGCCGCAGACAGGGGGGGCTGAACACTGAAGCTTTCTTT	CASSRRQGGLNTEAFF
TRBJ2-2	TRBV11-2	few	.	TGTGCCAGCAGCTTACGTGCGGGGTACACCGGGGAGCTGTTTTTT	CASSLRAGYTGELFF
TRBJ2-7	TRBV7-9	few	.	TGTGCCAGCAGCTTAGACCCTAGTTCCCTCTACGAGCAGTACTTC	CASSLDPSSLYEQYF
TRBJ1-2	TRBV15	.	.	TGTGCCACCAGCATTGGATCCCTGGGTGGCTACACCTTC	CATSIGSLGGYTF
TRBJ2-2	TRBV2	.	.	TGTGCCAGCAGTGAATGGGCAGGGCTAAACACCGGGGAGCTGTTTTTT	CASSEWAGLNTGELFF
TRBJ2-5	TRBV7-9	.	.	TGTGCCAGCAGCTTAACGGCTAAGGGCGTACAAGAGACCCAGTACTTC	CASSLTAKGVQETQYF
TRBJ2-7	TRBV6-6	.	TRBD1	TGTGCCAGCAGTCCAACAGGGGGATACGAGCAGTACTTC	CASSPTGGYEQYF
TRBJ2-7	TRBV10-1	.	TRBD1	TGCGCCAGCAGCCAGGGACAGGGGGCCAACGAGCAGTACTTC	CASSQGQGANEQYF
TRBJ1-5	TRBV30	.	.	TGTGCCTGGAGTGTTCCCGACAGAACTAATCAGCCCCAGCATTTT	CAWSVPDRTNQPQHF
TRBJ2-5	TRBV6-6	.	TRBD2	TGTGCCAGCATCGGGGGTAGCGCTAGCGGCCAAGAGACCCAGTACTTC	CASIGGSASGQETQYF
TRBJ2-3	TRBV7-9	.	TRBD2	TGTGCCAGCAGCTTAGATCTAGCGGGGAGCACAGATACGCAGTATTTT	CASSLDLAGSTDTQYF
TRBJ2-3	TRBV28	.	.	TGTGCCAGCAGTTTAGCCGGGACGGCAGATACGCAGTATTTT	CASSLAGTADTQYF
TRBJ2-5	TRBV7-7	.	TRBD2	TGTGCTAGCAGCTTCGAAGCGGGGGGCCAAGAGACCCAGTACTTC	CASSFEAGGQETQYF
TRBJ2-2	TRBV27	few	.	TGTGCCAGCAGTTTATCGAACACCGGGGAGCTGTTTTTT	CASSLSNTGELFF
TRBJ1-6	TRBV2	.	.	TGTGCCAGCTCCGCGTTTTCAGGGGATTCACCCCTCCACTTT	CASSAFSGDSPLHF
TRBJ1-2	TRBV6-5	.	.	TGTGCCAGCAGTTACTCGACAGGATTAAACTATGGCTACACCTTC	CASSYSTGLNYGYTF
TRBJ2-5	TRBV7-9	.	.	TGTGCCAGCAGCTTAGGGAGGGGGAAAGAGACCCAGTACTTC	CASSLGRGKETQYF